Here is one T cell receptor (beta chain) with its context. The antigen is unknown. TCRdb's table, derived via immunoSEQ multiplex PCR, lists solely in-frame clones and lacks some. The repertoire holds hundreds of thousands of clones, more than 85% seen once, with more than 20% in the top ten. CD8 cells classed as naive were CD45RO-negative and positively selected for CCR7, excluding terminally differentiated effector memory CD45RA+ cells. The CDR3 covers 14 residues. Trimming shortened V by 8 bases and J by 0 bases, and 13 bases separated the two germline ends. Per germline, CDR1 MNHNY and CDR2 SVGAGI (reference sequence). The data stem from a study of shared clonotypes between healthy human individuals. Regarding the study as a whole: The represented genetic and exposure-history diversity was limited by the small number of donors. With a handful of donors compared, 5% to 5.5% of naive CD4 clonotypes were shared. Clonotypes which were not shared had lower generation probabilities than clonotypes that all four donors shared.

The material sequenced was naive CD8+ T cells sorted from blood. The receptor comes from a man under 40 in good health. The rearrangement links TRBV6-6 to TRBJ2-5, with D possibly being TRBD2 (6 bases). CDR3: CASLSAGNQETQYF. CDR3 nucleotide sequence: TGTGCCAGCCTAAGTGCGGGAAACCAAGAGACCCAGTACTTC.